Listed below are T cell receptor beta chains from one sample, sequenced in a study of blood T cell repertoires in COVID-19. The method was immunoSEQ multiplex PCR; TCRdb's version includes in-frame clones alone and lacks a portion of them. The sample consists of 35,000 to 55,000 clones, nearly 90% of them appearing once. The sample consisted of peripheral blood. These receptors all come from a man between 65 and 80 years old with active COVID-19. Both conserved end residues are part of each CDR3. The D gene is left open where the match is weak. Rows may omit the clone size; those that give it use once, few, many or a size class.

J gene: TRBJ2-2; D gene: TRBD2; V gene: TRBV11-3; clone size: .; CDR3 protein: CASSSKTSGDTGELFF; CDR3 DNA: TGTGCCAGCAGCTCAAAGACTAGCGGGGACACCGGGGAGCTGTTTTTT
J gene: TRBJ2-5; D gene: .; V gene: TRBV4-2; clone size: .; CDR3 protein: CASSQAGETQYF; CDR3 DNA: TGTGCCAGCAGCCAAGCCGGGGAGACCCAGTACTTC
J gene: TRBJ2-1; D gene: .; V gene: TRBV7-3; clone size: once; CDR3 protein: CASSITSPGNEQFF; CDR3 DNA: TGTGCCAGCAGCATCACTAGCCCGGGCAATGAGCAGTTCTTC
J gene: TRBJ2-7; D gene: TRBD2; V gene: TRBV3-1/TRBV3-2; clone size: .; CDR3 protein: CASSPGTSAYEQYF; CDR3 DNA: TGTGCCAGCAGCCCCGGGACTAGCGCCTACGAGCAGTACTTC
J gene: TRBJ2-3; D gene: .; V gene: TRBV6-2/TRBV6-3; clone size: .; CDR3 protein: CASSTALASASTDTQYF; CDR3 DNA: TGTGCCAGCAGTACCGCCCTAGCGAGCGCTAGCACAGATACGCAGTATTTT
J gene: TRBJ2-1; D gene: .; V gene: TRBV18; clone size: .; CDR3 protein: CASSPNFVAPGEAYNEQFF; CDR3 DNA: TGTGCCAGCTCACCAAATTTCGTCGCACCGGGGGAGGCCTACAATGAGCAGTTCTTC
J gene: TRBJ2-5; D gene: .; V gene: TRBV15; clone size: .; CDR3 protein: CATSRDDREETQYF; CDR3 DNA: TGTGCCACCAGCAGAGATGACAGAGAAGAGACCCAGTACTTC
J gene: TRBJ1-2; D gene: TRBD1; V gene: TRBV6-6; clone size: once; CDR3 protein: CASDLGTDYGYTF; CDR3 DNA: TGTGCCAGCGATTTAGGGACAGACTATGGCTACACCTTC
J gene: TRBJ1-2; D gene: TRBD1; V gene: TRBV7-2; clone size: few; CDR3 protein: CASSQQGIARYGYTF; CDR3 DNA: TGTGCCAGCAGCCAACAGGGGATCGCCCGCTATGGCTACACCTTC
J gene: TRBJ1-5; D gene: .; V gene: TRBV19; clone size: .; CDR3 protein: CASSRLYGNQPQHF; CDR3 DNA: TGTGCCAGTAGCCGACTCTACGGCAATCAGCCCCAGCATTTT
J gene: TRBJ1-5; D gene: TRBD1; V gene: TRBV11-3; clone size: .; CDR3 protein: CASRSTGGDQPQHF; CDR3 DNA: TGTGCCAGCAGGTCGACAGGGGGCGATCAGCCCCAGCATTTT
J gene: TRBJ1-5; D gene: .; V gene: TRBV4-1; clone size: .; CDR3 protein: CASSQAGLRGWGNQPQHF; CDR3 DNA: TGCGCCAGCAGCCAAGCGGGTCTCAGGGGATGGGGGAATCAGCCCCAGCATTTT
J gene: TRBJ2-7; D gene: .; V gene: TRBV6-5; clone size: .; CDR3 protein: CASSYSRTGYEQYF; CDR3 DNA: TGTGCCAGCAGTTACTCCCGGACTGGCTACGAGCAGTACTTC
J gene: TRBJ1-5; D gene: .; V gene: TRBV7-2; clone size: .; CDR3 protein: CASSLNQGDQPQHF; CDR3 DNA: TGTGCCAGCAGCTTAAACCAAGGGGATCAGCCCCAGCATTTT
J gene: TRBJ2-1; D gene: .; V gene: TRBV7-2; clone size: once; CDR3 protein: CASRAQGGSRNEQFF; CDR3 DNA: TGTGCCAGCAGGGCTCAAGGGGGTTCGAGGAATGAGCAGTTCTTC
J gene: TRBJ2-5; D gene: .; V gene: TRBV6-2/TRBV6-3; clone size: .; CDR3 protein: CASSYEARETQYF; CDR3 DNA: TGTGCCAGCAGTTACGAGGCGAGGGAGACCCAGTACTTC
J gene: TRBJ2-7; D gene: TRBD1; V gene: TRBV7-9; clone size: .; CDR3 protein: CASSFVGQGSEQYF; CDR3 DNA: TGTGCCAGCAGCTTCGTCGGACAGGGTAGCGAGCAGTACTTC
J gene: TRBJ2-7; D gene: .; V gene: TRBV18; clone size: few; CDR3 protein: CASSPPGDEKYYEQYF; CDR3 DNA: TGTGCCAGCTCACCACCGGGCGATGAAAAGTACTACGAGCAGTACTTC
J gene: TRBJ1-6; D gene: .; V gene: TRBV7-9; clone size: .; CDR3 protein: CASSRLNSPLHF; CDR3 DNA: TGTGCCAGCAGCCGACTTAATTCACCCCTCCACTTT
J gene: TRBJ1-2; D gene: .; V gene: TRBV6-5; clone size: .; CDR3 protein: CASRTGGGIAYTF; CDR3 DNA: TGTGCCAGCAGAACCGGGGGAGGAATCGCCTACACCTTC
J gene: TRBJ2-5; D gene: .; V gene: TRBV6-5; clone size: .; CDR3 protein: CASSSAVKTQYF; CDR3 DNA: TGTGCCAGCAGTTCCGCGGTAAAGACCCAGTACTTC
J gene: TRBJ1-4; D gene: .; V gene: TRBV3-1/TRBV3-2; clone size: .; CDR3 protein: CASSQDRGGKLFF; CDR3 DNA: TGTGCCAGCAGCCAAGATAGGGGAGGAAAACTGTTTTTT
J gene: TRBJ2-7; D gene: .; V gene: TRBV11-2; clone size: .; CDR3 protein: CASSLGRARYEQYF; CDR3 DNA: TGTGCCAGCAGCTTAGGGCGGGCACGATACGAGCAGTACTTC
J gene: TRBJ2-4; D gene: .; V gene: TRBV2; clone size: .; CDR3 protein: CASRDSPRTNIQYF; CDR3 DNA: TGTGCCAGCAGAGACAGCCCTAGAACAAACATTCAGTACTTC
J gene: TRBJ1-1; D gene: .; V gene: TRBV6-4; clone size: .; CDR3 protein: CASSETGNTEAFF; CDR3 DNA: TGTGCCAGCAGTGAGACAGGGAACACTGAAGCTTTCTTT
J gene: TRBJ1-2; D gene: TRBD1; V gene: TRBV5-4; clone size: .; CDR3 protein: CASRFHRGRSTYGYTF; CDR3 DNA: TGTGCCAGCCGTTTTCACAGGGGCCGCTCTACCTATGGCTACACCTTC
J gene: TRBJ2-7; D gene: .; V gene: TRBV7-8; clone size: .; CDR3 protein: CASSLAARDSYEQYF; CDR3 DNA: TGTGCCAGCAGCTTAGCAGCCAGGGACTCCTACGAGCAGTACTTC
J gene: TRBJ2-3; D gene: .; V gene: TRBV10-2; clone size: .; CDR3 protein: CASSESRITISPDTQYF; CDR3 DNA: TGCGCCAGCAGTGAGTCGAGGATAACGATTTCGCCAGATACGCAGTATTTT
J gene: TRBJ2-5; D gene: TRBD2; V gene: TRBV7-2; clone size: .; CDR3 protein: CASSRSGRQETQYF; CDR3 DNA: TGTGCCAGCAGTCGTAGCGGGAGGCAAGAGACCCAGTACTTC
J gene: TRBJ1-1; D gene: .; V gene: TRBV3-1/TRBV3-2; clone size: .; CDR3 protein: CASSQDPPGTLNTEAFF; CDR3 DNA: TGTGCCAGCAGCCAAGATCCCCCCGGGACACTGAACACTGAAGCTTTCTTT
J gene: TRBJ1-4; D gene: .; V gene: TRBV19; clone size: .; CDR3 protein: CASSTRDIGEKLFF; CDR3 DNA: TGTGCCAGTAGCACCCGGGACATAGGTGAAAAACTGTTTTTT
J gene: TRBJ1-2; D gene: TRBD1; V gene: TRBV3-1/TRBV3-2; clone size: .; CDR3 protein: CASRAQGAQNYGYTF; CDR3 DNA: TGTGCCAGCAGGGCACAGGGGGCGCAGAACTATGGCTACACCTTC
J gene: TRBJ1-4; D gene: TRBD1; V gene: TRBV5-1; clone size: .; CDR3 protein: CASSTDWDRGFEKLFF; CDR3 DNA: TGCGCCAGCAGCACCGATTGGGACAGGGGTTTCGAAAAACTGTTTTTT
J gene: TRBJ1-5; D gene: TRBD1; V gene: TRBV19; clone size: .; CDR3 protein: CASSRQGAGQPQHF; CDR3 DNA: TGTGCCAGTAGTAGACAGGGCGCGGGTCAGCCCCAGCATTTT
J gene: TRBJ1-1; D gene: TRBD1; V gene: TRBV5-6; clone size: .; CDR3 protein: CASSRTGQPNTEAFF; CDR3 DNA: TGTGCCAGCAGCCGGACGGGACAGCCTAACACTGAAGCTTTCTTT
J gene: TRBJ1-1; D gene: .; V gene: TRBV2; clone size: few; CDR3 protein: CASRNRVGTEAFF; CDR3 DNA: TGTGCCAGCAGAAACAGGGTTGGCACTGAAGCTTTCTTT
J gene: TRBJ2-2; D gene: TRBD1; V gene: TRBV18; clone size: .; CDR3 protein: CASSPRQGADTGELFF; CDR3 DNA: TGTGCCAGCTCACCACGACAGGGGGCAGACACCGGGGAGCTGTTTTTT
J gene: TRBJ2-1; D gene: TRBD1; V gene: TRBV7-3; clone size: .; CDR3 protein: CASSTDRTGGREQFF; CDR3 DNA: TGTGCCAGCAGCACTGATAGGACAGGGGGTCGGGAGCAGTTCTTC
J gene: TRBJ2-1; D gene: TRBD2; V gene: TRBV5-1; clone size: .; CDR3 protein: CASSLRGTSPNEQFF; CDR3 DNA: TGCGCCAGCAGCTTAAGGGGGACTAGCCCTAATGAGCAGTTCTTC
J gene: TRBJ1-2; D gene: TRBD1; V gene: TRBV10-1; clone size: .; CDR3 protein: CASRQDRGYGYTF; CDR3 DNA: TGCGCCAGCAGGCAGGACAGGGGATATGGCTACACCTTC
J gene: TRBJ2-7; D gene: TRBD2; V gene: TRBV7-9; clone size: .; CDR3 protein: CASSLGGGGSILDEQYF; CDR3 DNA: TGTGCCAGCAGCTTAGGTGGCGGGGGGTCGATCCTGGACGAGCAGTACTTC
J gene: TRBJ2-1; D gene: TRBD2; V gene: TRBV9; clone size: .; CDR3 protein: CASSVRPGLAGGGAYNEQFF; CDR3 DNA: TGTGCCAGCAGCGTGAGACCGGGACTAGCGGGGGGCGGCGCCTACAATGAGCAGTTCTTC
J gene: TRBJ2-3; D gene: TRBD2; V gene: TRBV10-3; clone size: .; CDR3 protein: CAISESGGGRTDTQYF; CDR3 DNA: TGTGCCATCAGTGAGTCCGGCGGGGGGCGCACAGATACGCAGTATTTT
J gene: TRBJ2-2; D gene: TRBD2; V gene: TRBV7-3; clone size: .; CDR3 protein: CASSLDAGGIGELFF; CDR3 DNA: TGTGCCAGCAGCTTAGATGCGGGGGGAATCGGGGAGCTGTTTTTT
J gene: TRBJ2-2; D gene: TRBD1; V gene: TRBV18; clone size: .; CDR3 protein: CASSPPQGVSTGELFF; CDR3 DNA: TGTGCCAGCTCACCACCGCAGGGGGTCAGCACCGGGGAGCTGTTTTTT
J gene: TRBJ2-7; D gene: .; V gene: TRBV6-5; clone size: .; CDR3 protein: CASSYGAARAVYEQYF; CDR3 DNA: TGTGCCAGCAGTTACGGGGCGGCCCGGGCCGTCTACGAGCAGTACTTC
J gene: TRBJ2-5; D gene: TRBD2; V gene: TRBV2; clone size: .; CDR3 protein: CASSRIAGGETQYF; CDR3 DNA: TGTGCCAGCAGTAGGATAGCGGGGGGAGAGACCCAGTACTTC
J gene: TRBJ2-3; D gene: TRBD2; V gene: TRBV4-2; clone size: .; CDR3 protein: CASSQETSGGLDTQYF; CDR3 DNA: TGTGCCAGCAGCCAAGAGACTAGCGGGGGGTTAGATACGCAGTATTTT
J gene: TRBJ1-1; D gene: TRBD1; V gene: TRBV5-1; clone size: .; CDR3 protein: CASSSGTASNTEAFF; CDR3 DNA: TGCGCCAGCAGCTCCGGGACAGCAAGTAACACTGAAGCTTTCTTT
J gene: TRBJ2-1; D gene: TRBD1; V gene: TRBV5-1; clone size: once; CDR3 protein: CASSEPGTVLGEQFF; CDR3 DNA: TGCGCCAGCAGCGAACCCGGGACAGTTCTGGGTGAGCAGTTCTTC
J gene: TRBJ1-2; D gene: .; V gene: TRBV19; clone size: .; CDR3 protein: CASSPQRGNYGYTF; CDR3 DNA: TGTGCCAGTAGCCCCCAAAGGGGGAACTATGGCTACACCTTC
J gene: TRBJ1-2; D gene: .; V gene: TRBV10-3; clone size: .; CDR3 protein: CAITQQISYGYTF; CDR3 DNA: TGTGCCATCACTCAACAGATAAGCTATGGCTACACCTTC
J gene: TRBJ1-5; D gene: TRBD1; V gene: TRBV6-5; clone size: .; CDR3 protein: CASSYSTGYQPQHF; CDR3 DNA: TGTGCCAGCAGTTACTCGACAGGGTATCAGCCCCAGCATTTT
J gene: TRBJ1-5; D gene: .; V gene: TRBV21-1; clone size: .; CDR3 protein: CASSTLSGNQPQHF; CDR3 DNA: TGTGCCAGCAGCACTCTCTCAGGAAATCAGCCCCAGCATTTT
J gene: TRBJ2-5; D gene: .; V gene: TRBV7-2; clone size: .; CDR3 protein: CASSFFRETQYF; CDR3 DNA: TGTGCCAGCAGCTTTTTTAGAGAGACCCAGTACTTC
J gene: TRBJ1-1; D gene: .; V gene: TRBV28; clone size: .; CDR3 protein: CASRTGNTEAFF; CDR3 DNA: TGTGCCAGCAGGACGGGGAACACTGAAGCTTTCTTT
J gene: TRBJ2-7; D gene: TRBD1; V gene: TRBV5-1; clone size: .; CDR3 protein: CASSLARRTGAGEQYF; CDR3 DNA: TGCGCCAGCAGCTTGGCCAGGCGGACAGGGGCGGGCGAGCAGTACTTC
J gene: TRBJ2-7; D gene: .; V gene: TRBV6-2/TRBV6-3; clone size: few; CDR3 protein: CASTPFGGDHYEQYF; CDR3 DNA: TGTGCCAGCACCCCTTTCGGAGGGGATCACTACGAGCAGTACTTC
J gene: TRBJ2-3; D gene: .; V gene: TRBV28; clone size: .; CDR3 protein: CASSTSLSTDTQYF; CDR3 DNA: TGTGCCAGCAGTACTAGCCTTAGCACAGATACGCAGTATTTT
J gene: TRBJ1-5; D gene: TRBD1; V gene: TRBV19; clone size: .; CDR3 protein: CASTGDRGNQPQHF; CDR3 DNA: TGTGCCAGTACAGGGGACAGGGGCAATCAGCCCCAGCATTTT